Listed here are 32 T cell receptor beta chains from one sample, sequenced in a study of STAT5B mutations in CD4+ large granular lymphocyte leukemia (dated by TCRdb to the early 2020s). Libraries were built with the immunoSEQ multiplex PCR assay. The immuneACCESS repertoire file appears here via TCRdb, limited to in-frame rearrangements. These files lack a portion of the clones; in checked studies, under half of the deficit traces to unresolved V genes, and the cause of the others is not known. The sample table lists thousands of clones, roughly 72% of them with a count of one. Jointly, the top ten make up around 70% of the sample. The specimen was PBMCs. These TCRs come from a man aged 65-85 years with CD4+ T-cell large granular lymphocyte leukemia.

CDR3 residues: CASSIVMADSSYGYTF. CDR3 sequence (DNA): TGTGCCAGTAGTATTGTGATGGCAGATTCATCATATGGCTACACCTTC. The rearrangement uses TRBV19 and TRBJ1-2; D unresolved. The length of the CDR3 is 16 residues. The V gene lost 3 bases and the J gene lost 5 bases, with 19 bases spanning the gap. Germline values: CDR1 LNHDA, CDR2 SQIVND (reference sequence).

The CDR3 sequence is CASRGRGGKAGANVLTF. The CDR3 DNA reads TGTGCCAGTAGGGGCCGGGGGGGCAAAGCCGGGGCCAACGTCCTGACTTTC. The rearrangement links TRBV19 to TRBJ2-6; 8 bases map to TRBD2. The CDR3 is 17 amino acids. Looked up from germline, CDR1 is LNHDA and CDR2 is SQIVND (reference sequence). The junction had 11 bases not matched to a gene; V was cut back by 6 bases and J by 4 bases.

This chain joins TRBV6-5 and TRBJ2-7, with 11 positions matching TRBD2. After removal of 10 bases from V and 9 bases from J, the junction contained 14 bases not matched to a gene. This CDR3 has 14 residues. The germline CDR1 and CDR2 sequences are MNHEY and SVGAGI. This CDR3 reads CATTQGLAGGGQYF. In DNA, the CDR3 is TGTGCCACCACACAAGGGCTAGCGGGAGGAGGGCAGTACTTC.

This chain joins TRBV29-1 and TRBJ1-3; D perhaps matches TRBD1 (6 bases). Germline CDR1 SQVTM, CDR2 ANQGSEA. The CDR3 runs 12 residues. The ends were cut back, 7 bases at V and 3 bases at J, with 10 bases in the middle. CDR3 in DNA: TGCAGCGCAGGGGTAGATGGAAACACCATATATTTT. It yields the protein CSAGVDGNTIYF.

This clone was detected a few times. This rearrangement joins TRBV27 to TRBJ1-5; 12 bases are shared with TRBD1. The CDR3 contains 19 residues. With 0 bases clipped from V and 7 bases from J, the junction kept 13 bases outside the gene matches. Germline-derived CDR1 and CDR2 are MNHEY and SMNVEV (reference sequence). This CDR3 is CASSLSGTGGSRGWQPQHF. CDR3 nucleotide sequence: TGTGCCAGCAGTTTATCGGGGACAGGGGGCTCCAGGGGCTGGCAGCCCCAGCATTTT.

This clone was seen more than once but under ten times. CDR3 amino acids: CASSSSGTGELFF. The CDR3, as DNA: TGTGCCAGCAGCTCTAGCGGTACCGGGGAGCTGTTTTTT. The chain combines TRBV6-5 with TRBJ2-2; the match to TRBD2 covers 7 bases. V was clipped by 6 bases and J by 5 bases; unmatched bases: 3. The CDR3 length is 13 residues. Germline V gives CDR1 MNHEY, CDR2 SVGAGI.

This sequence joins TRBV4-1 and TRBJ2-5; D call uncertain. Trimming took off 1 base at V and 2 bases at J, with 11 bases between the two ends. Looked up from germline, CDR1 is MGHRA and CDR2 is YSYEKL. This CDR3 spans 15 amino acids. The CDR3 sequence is CASSQAPDIQETQYF. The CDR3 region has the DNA TGCGCCAGCAGCCAAGCTCCAGATATACAAGAGACCCAGTACTTC.

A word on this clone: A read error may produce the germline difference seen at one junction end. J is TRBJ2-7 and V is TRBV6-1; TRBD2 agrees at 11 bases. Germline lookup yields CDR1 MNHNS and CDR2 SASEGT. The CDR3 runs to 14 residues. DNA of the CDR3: TGTGCCAGCAGGGAAGTGACTAGCGGGACTGAGCAGTACTTC. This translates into CASREVTSGTEQYF.

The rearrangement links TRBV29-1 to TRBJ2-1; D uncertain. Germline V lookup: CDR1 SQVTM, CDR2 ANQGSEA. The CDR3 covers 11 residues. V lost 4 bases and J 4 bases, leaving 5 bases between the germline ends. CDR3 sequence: CSVGSYNEQFF. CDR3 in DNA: TGCAGCGTTGGATCTTACAATGAGCAGTTCTTC.

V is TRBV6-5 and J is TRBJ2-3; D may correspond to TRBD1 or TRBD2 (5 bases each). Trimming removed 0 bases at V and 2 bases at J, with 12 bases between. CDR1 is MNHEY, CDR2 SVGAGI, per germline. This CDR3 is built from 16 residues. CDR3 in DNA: TGTGCCAGCAGTTACTCCTCGGGGCCTTACACAGATACGCAGTATTTT. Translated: CASSYSSGPYTDTQYF.

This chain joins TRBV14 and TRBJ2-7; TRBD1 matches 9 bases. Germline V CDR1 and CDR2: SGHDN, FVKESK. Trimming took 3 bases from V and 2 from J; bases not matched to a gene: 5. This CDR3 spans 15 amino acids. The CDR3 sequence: CASSHRDRDPYEQYF. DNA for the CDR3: TGTGCCAGCAGCCACCGGGACAGGGATCCCTACGAGCAGTACTTC. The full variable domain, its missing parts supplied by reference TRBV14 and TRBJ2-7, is EAGVTQFPSHSVIEKGQTVTLRCDPISGHDNLYWYRRVMGKEIKFLLHFVKESKQDESGMPNNRFLAERTGGTYSTLKVQPAELEDSGVYFCASSHRDRDPYEQYFGPGTRLTVT.

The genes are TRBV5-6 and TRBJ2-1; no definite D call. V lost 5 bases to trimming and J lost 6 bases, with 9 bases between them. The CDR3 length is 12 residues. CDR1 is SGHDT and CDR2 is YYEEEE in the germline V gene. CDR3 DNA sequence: TGTGCCAGCAGTCTTGGCCCCAATGAGCAGTTCTTC. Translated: CASSLGPNEQFF.

CDR3 coding DNA: TGCAGCGTTAGCGGCCAGGACTATGGCTACACCTTC. It specifies CSVSGQDYGYTF. The chain has TRBV29-1 and TRBJ1-2; no firm D call. Deletions cut 5 bases from V and 3 bases from J, with 10 bases between. This CDR3 comprises 12 residues. Germline V gives CDR1 SQVTM, CDR2 ANQGSEA.

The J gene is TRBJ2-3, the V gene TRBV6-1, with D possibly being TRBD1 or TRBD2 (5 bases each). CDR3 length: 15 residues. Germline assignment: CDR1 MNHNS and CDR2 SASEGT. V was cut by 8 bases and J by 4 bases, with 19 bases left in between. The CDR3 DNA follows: TGTGCCAGCTCCCACCCGTCCGGGGCTTCAGATACGCAGTATTTT. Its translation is CASSHPSGASDTQYF.

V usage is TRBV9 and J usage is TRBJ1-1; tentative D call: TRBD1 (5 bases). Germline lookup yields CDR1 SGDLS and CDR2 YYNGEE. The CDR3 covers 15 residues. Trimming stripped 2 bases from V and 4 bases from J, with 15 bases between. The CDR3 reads CASSVGVGGTTEAFF. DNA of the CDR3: TGTGCCAGCAGCGTCGGGGTCGGGGGGACCACTGAAGCTTTCTTT.

CDR3 bases: TGCAGCGTTGAATTCTCCGACAGGGTCAGGGAGCAGTACTTC. This gives the protein CSVEFSDRVREQYF. This chain uses TRBV29-1 with TRBJ2-7, with 7 bases matching TRBD1. Looked up from germline, CDR1 is SQVTM and CDR2 is ANQGSEA. The CDR3 totals 14 residues. V lost 2 bases, J lost 7 bases, and 11 bases stayed unmatched.

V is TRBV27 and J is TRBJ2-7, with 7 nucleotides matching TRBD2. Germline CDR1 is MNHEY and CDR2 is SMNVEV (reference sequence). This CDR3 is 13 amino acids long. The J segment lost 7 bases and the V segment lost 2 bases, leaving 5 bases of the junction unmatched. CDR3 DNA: TGTGCCAGCAGTTTAGGCGGGAGAAGGGAGCAGTACTTC. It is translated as CASSLGGRREQYF.

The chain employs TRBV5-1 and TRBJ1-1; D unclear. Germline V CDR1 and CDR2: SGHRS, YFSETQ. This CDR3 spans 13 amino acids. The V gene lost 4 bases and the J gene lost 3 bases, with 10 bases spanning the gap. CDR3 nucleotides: TGCGCCAGCAGCGCGCGGGCGTACACTGAAGCTTTCTTT. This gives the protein CASSARAYTEAFF.

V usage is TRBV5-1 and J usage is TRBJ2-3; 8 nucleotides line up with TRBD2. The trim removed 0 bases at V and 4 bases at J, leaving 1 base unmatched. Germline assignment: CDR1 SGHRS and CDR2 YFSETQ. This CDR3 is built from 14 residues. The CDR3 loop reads CASSLVGGADTQYF. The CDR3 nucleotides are TGCGCCAGCAGCTTGGTCGGGGGGGCAGATACGCAGTATTTT.

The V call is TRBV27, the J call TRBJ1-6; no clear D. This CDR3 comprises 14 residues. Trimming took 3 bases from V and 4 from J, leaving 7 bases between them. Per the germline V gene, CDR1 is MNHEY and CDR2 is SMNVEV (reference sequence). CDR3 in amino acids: CASSFRAYNSPLHF. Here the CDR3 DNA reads TGTGCCAGCAGTTTTCGGGCTTATAATTCACCCCTCCACTTT.

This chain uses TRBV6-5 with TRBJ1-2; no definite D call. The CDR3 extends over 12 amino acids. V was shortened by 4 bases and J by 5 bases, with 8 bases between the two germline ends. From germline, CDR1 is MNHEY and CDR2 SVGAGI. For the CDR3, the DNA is TGTGCCAGCAGTTCCGGACTTTATGGCTACACCTTC. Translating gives CASSSGLYGYTF.

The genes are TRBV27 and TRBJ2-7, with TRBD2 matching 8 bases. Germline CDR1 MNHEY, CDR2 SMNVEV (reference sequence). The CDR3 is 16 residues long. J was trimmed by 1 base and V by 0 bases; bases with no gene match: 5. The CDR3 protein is CASSLSTGGLSYEQYF. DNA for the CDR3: TGTGCCAGCAGTTTATCGACGGGAGGGCTTTCCTACGAGCAGTACTTC.

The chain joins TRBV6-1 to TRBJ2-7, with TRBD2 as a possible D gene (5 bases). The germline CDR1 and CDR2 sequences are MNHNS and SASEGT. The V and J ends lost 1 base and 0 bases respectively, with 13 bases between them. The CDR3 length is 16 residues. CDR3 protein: CASSEDVGAISYEQYF. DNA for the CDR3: TGTGCCAGCAGTGAAGATGTGGGAGCCATCTCCTACGAGCAGTACTTC.

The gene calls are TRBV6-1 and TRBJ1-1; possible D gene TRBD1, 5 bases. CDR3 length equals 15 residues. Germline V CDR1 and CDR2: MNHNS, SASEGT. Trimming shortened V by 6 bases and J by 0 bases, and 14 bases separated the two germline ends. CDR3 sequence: CASSSVGQLNTEAFF. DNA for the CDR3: TGTGCCAGCAGCTCCGTTGGACAATTGAACACTGAAGCTTTCTTT.

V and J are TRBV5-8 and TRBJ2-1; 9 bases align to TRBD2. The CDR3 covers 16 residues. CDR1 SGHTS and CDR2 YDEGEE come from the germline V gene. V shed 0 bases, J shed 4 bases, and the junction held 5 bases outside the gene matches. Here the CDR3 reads CASSLEGLAGYNEQFF. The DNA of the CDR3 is TGTGCCAGCAGCTTGGAGGGACTAGCAGGTTACAATGAGCAGTTCTTC.

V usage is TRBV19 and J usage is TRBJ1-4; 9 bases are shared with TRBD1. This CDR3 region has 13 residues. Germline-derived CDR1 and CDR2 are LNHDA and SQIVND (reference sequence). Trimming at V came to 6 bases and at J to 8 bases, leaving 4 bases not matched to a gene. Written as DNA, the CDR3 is TGTGCCAGTAGAAAGGACAGGGGAGAAAAACTGTTTTTT. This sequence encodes CASRKDRGEKLFF.

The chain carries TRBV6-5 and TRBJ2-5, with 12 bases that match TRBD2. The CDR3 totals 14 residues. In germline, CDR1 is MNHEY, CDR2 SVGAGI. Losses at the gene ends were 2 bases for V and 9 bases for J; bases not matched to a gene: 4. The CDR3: CASSYRTSGESQYF. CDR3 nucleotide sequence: TGTGCCAGCAGTTACAGGACTAGCGGGGAGTCCCAGTACTTC.

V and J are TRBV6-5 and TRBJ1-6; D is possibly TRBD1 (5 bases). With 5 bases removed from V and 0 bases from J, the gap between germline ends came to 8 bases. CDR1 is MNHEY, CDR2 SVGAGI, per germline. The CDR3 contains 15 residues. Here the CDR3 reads CASSPRGSYNSPLHF. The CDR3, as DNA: TGTGCCAGCAGTCCTAGGGGCTCCTATAATTCACCCCTCCACTTT.

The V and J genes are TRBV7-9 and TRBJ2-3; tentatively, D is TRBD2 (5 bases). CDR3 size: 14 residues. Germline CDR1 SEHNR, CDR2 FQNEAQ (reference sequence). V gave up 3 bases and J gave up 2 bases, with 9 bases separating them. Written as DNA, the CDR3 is TGTGCCAGCAGCTTCGACTACTCCACAGATACGCAGTATTTT. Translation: CASSFDYSTDTQYF. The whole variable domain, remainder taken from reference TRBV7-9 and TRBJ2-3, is DTGVSQNPRHKITKRGQNVTFRCDPISEHNRLYWYRQTLGQGPEFLTYFQNEAQLEKSRLLSDRFSAERPKGSFSTLEIQRTEQGDSAMYLCASSFDYSTDTQYFGPGTRLTVL.

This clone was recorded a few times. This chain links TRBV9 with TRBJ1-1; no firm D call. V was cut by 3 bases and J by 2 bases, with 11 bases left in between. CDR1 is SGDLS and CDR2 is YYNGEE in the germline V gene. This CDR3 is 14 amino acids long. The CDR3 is CASSAGNLNTEAFF. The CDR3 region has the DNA TGTGCCAGCAGCGCCGGAAACCTAAACACTGAAGCTTTCTTT.

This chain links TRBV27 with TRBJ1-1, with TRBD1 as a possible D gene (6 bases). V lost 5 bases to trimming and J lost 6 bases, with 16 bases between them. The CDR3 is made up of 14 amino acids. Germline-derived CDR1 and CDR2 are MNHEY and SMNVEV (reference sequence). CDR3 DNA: TGTGCCAGCAGTCTGCGGGGCGGGGGGCCTGAAGCTTTCTTT. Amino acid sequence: CASSLRGGGPEAFF.

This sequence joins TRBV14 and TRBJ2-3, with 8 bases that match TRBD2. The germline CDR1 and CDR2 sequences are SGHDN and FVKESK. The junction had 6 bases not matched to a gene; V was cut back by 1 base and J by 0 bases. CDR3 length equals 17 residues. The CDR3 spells CASSQVSSGTSTDTQYF. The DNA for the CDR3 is TGTGCCAGCAGCCAAGTAAGTAGCGGGACAAGCACAGATACGCAGTATTTT.